One TCR beta chain is described in this entry. Antigen unknown. A clone one base away is much larger, so this may be a read error. The data stem from a study of blood T cells in healthy people across ages. With a J-beta primer mix and a sample-barcoded 5' primer, a second PCR ran roughly 6 to 11 cycles. Researchers report that a template-switch adaptor with 12 random nucleotides tagged each cDNA molecule. TCRdb reanalysed the 5' RACE reads using MiXCR and keeps one entry per CDR3 protein. The data hold 650,000 to 1,000,000 distinct CDR3 sequences, with roughly 34% observed a single time. Each of the donors had roughly 10 milliliters of peripheral blood drawn into EDTA-treated Vacutainer tubes. Whole-study results and caveats: Per-million-T-cell TCR beta diversity fell roughly linearly with age. The study found more naive CD4+ cells and higher diversity in long-lived than aged donors.

This CDR3 region has 19 residues. Germline V lookup: CDR1 LGHNA, CDR2 YSLEER. The TCR comes from a man younger than 30 in good health. The sample consisted of blood. The chain recombines TRBV4-3 with TRBJ2-1, with 13 bases identical to TRBD2. The J call may be in error: the DNA end matches TRBJ2-7 better. CDR3: CASSPELAGGPSLYNEQYF. As DNA, the CDR3 is TGCGCCAGCAGCCCCGAACTAGCGGGGGGGCCTTCCCTCTACAATGAGCAGTACTTC.